This T cell receptor (beta chain) was recorded in a study of blood T cell repertoires in COVID-19 (TCRdb year 2020). At the level of the whole study: Collaborator samples came from the United States, Italy and Spain and covered acute and convalescent phases of COVID-19. The material from the prospective study consisted of cDNA or gDNA derived from T cells, B-cell-depleted T cells, or PBMCs. Deeply sampled blood TCRbeta repertoires from subjects exposed to, actively infected with, or recovered from COVID-19 were included in the dataset. The repertoires were made available in a free public database intended to serve as a resource for research on the immune response to SARS-CoV-2. Samples came from the ongoing ImmuneRACE study (first 160 participants) plus 1,254 subjects from 6 global collaborators. Nearly every sample came with metadata listing a de-identified subject ID, COVID-19 status, age in years and sex. HLA class I and class II types, where available, came from metadata supplied by the sample provider rather than from assay-based typing. The paper's findings and limits, for the study overall: The quantity of clinical and demographic metadata differed by source and by participant and was supplied without curation.

With respect to this clone: This clone's antigen is unknown. The input lacks base qualities; no much larger clone sits a single base away.

Sequences SGDLS (CDR1) and YYNGEE (CDR2) are obtained from the germline V gene. Counted from cysteine to phenylalanine, this CDR3 has 14 amino acids. Only the CDR3 portion is preserved as DNA: 42 bases, with reading frame beginning at the first base. V loses 4 bases of germline sequence and J loses 4 bases, and the interval between the two ends is 14 bases. Participants in the prospective study were enrolled through a virtual design, were aged roughly 18 to 100 years, and lived in approximately 24 United States geographic areas. Cohort assignment in the prospective study relied on participant-reported clinical history from a screening survey and a study questionnaire. In the prospective study, whole blood, serum and a nasopharyngeal or oropharyngeal swab were collected from each participant by mobile phlebotomists. Additional blood draws and questionnaires over an approximately 2-month period could optionally be provided by prospective study participants. Prospective study blood samples were shipped either frozen or at room temperature before DNA extraction.

The immunoSEQ Assay, a bias-controlled multiplex PCR, was used to amplify TCRbeta CDR3 regions from genomic DNA. Turning to the authors' computational methods: The number of nucleated cells in each sample was estimated by amplification of reference gene primers within the assay. Sequence reads were collapsed and filtered to measure the absolute abundance of every unique TCRbeta CDR3 rearrangement. For each sample, productive Simpson clonality was calculated as the square root of Simpson's diversity index across productive rearrangements. Drawn from immuneACCESS, this table holds only the in-frame rearrangements with V and J called that TCRdb kept. Clones are partly lost; checked studies trace under half to an unresolved V gene and leave the rest unexplained. That table supplies the V and J calls and clone size; D and trimming were determined from the DNA. Present in this sample are 260,000 or so clones, 88% of which were seen just once. The ten largest clones add up to 1.2% of the sample.

The rearranged segments are TRBV9 and TRBJ1-1; the D gene is not confidently resolved. The TCR sequence derives from a middle-aged woman with acute COVID-19. Sequenced input: PBMCs or T cells enriched from blood (not recorded which). The DNA sequence is TGTGCCAGCAGCCGCGGCCAAGCGGGCACTGAAGCTTTCTTT. Protein translation: CASSRGQAGTEAFF. Full variable domain (CDR3 extended with the reference TRBV9 and TRBJ1-1 proteins): DSGVTQTPKHLITATGQRVTLRCSPRSGDLSVYWYQQSLDQGLQFLIQYYNGEERAKGNILERFSAQQFPDLHSELNLSSLELGDSALYFCASSRGQAGTEAFFGQGTRLTVV.